This T cell receptor (beta chain) comes out of a study of T cell changes during pregnancy in multiple sclerosis. Trimming stripped 2 bases from V and 1 base from J, with 6 bases between. The CDR3 sequence is 15 residues long. Per the germline V gene, CDR1 is MNHEY and CDR2 is SMNVEV (reference sequence). Data came from immunoSEQ multiplex PCR; TCRdb stores just in-frame clones and leaves some out. The sample records tens of thousands of clones, approximately 93% being singletons. The source was peripheral blood, collected in the second trimester of pregnancy. The sequence was obtained from a female donor in good health, enrolled as a control in a pregnancy study. This chain connects TRBV27 to TRBJ1-6; perhaps TRBD1 as D (6 bases). This chain's CDR3 is CASSLGQSYNSPLHF. CDR3 nucleotides: TGTGCCAGCAGTTTAGGACAGTCCTATAATTCACCCCTCCACTTT.